One and the same sample provided the 16 T cell receptor beta chains below, sequenced in a study of T cells in Graves' hyperthyroidism and ophthalmopathy. There were TCR beta CDR3 regions amplified from RNA transcripts. The HTBI primer set drove a first-round RT-PCR of the TCR CDR3. TCRdb re-derived calls from the multiplex PCR reads in MiXCR, one entry per CDR3 protein. The table has some 560,000 distinct CDR3 sequences, around 14% seen once. Sequencing was performed on blood. These receptors were taken from a woman in her 30s with Graves' hyperthyroidism.

This clonotype was counted at least ten times. The V gene is TRBV6-2 or TRBV6-3, the J gene TRBJ1-5; D perhaps matches TRBD1 (6 bases). The CDR3 runs to 16 residues. Between the trimmed V and J ends, which lost 2 bases and 5 bases, there was a span of 16 bases. Germline loops: CDR1 MNHEY, CDR2 SVGEGT. This chain's CDR3 is CASSYTYDRIHQPQHF. The CDR3 nucleotides read TGTGCCAGCAGTTACACCTACGACAGGATTCATCAGCCCCAGCATTTT.

This clonotype was seen many times. The V call is TRBV28, the J call TRBJ2-3, with D maybe TRBD2 (5 bases). Trimming shortened V by 2 bases and J by 0 bases, and 9 bases separated the two germline ends. This CDR3 contains 15 residues. In germline, CDR1 is MDHEN, CDR2 SYDVKM. CDR3 sequence reads: CASSLQRTSTDTQYF. The DNA for the CDR3 is TGTGCCAGCAGTTTACAGCGGACTAGCACAGATACGCAGTATTTT.

This clonotype was seen more than once but under ten times. The CDR3 spells CASSVIPGTGGDTQYF. Here the CDR3 DNA reads TGTGCCAGTAGTGTAATACCCGGGACTGGTGGAGATACGCAGTATTTT. The chain is built from TRBV19 and TRBJ2-3, with D perhaps matching TRBD2 (6 bases). Germline V gives CDR1 LNHDA, CDR2 SQIVND (reference sequence). This CDR3 is built from 16 residues. V was shortened by 5 bases and J by 5 bases, with 20 bases between the two germline ends.

This clonotype was detected ten times or more. The chain combines TRBV12-3 or TRBV12-4 with TRBJ1-4; D not certain. The V and J ends lost 3 bases and 10 bases respectively, with 12 bases between them. The CDR3 extends over 13 amino acids. CDR3 loop: CASSFRREGKLFF. CDR3 DNA: TGTGCCAGCAGTTTTCGTAGGGAGGGAAAACTGTTTTTT.

The V call is TRBV6-5, the J call TRBJ2-7; TRBD2 aligns across 11 bases. The ends lost 0 bases at V and 3 bases at J; junction bases unmatched: 7. CDR1 and CDR2 from the germline V gene are MNHEY and SVGAGI. This CDR3 has 17 residues. This CDR3 reads CASSYSGLADLHYEQYF. Written as DNA, the CDR3 is TGTGCCAGCAGTTACTCGGGACTAGCGGACCTACACTACGAGCAGTACTTC.

The chain carries TRBV6-2 or TRBV6-3 and TRBJ2-7; 7 bases are a match to TRBD2. CDR1 is MNHEY, CDR2 SVGEGT, per germline. CDR3 length equals 15 residues. Trimming cost V 0 bases and J 7 bases; bases outside gene matches: 9. The chain's CDR3 is CASSYSIAGVGEQYF. The CDR3 bases are TGTGCCAGCAGTTACTCGATCGCGGGAGTCGGGGAGCAGTACTTC.

This clonotype was counted ten times or more. V usage is TRBV7-2 and J usage is TRBJ1-1, with D perhaps matching TRBD1 (5 bases). The germline V gene encodes CDR1 SGHTA and CDR2 FQGNSA. The CDR3 is made up of 16 amino acids. The germline V and J ends were trimmed by 1 base and 0 bases, with 12 bases remaining between them. DNA of the CDR3: TGTGCCAGCAGCTTAGAGGCAGGGAGACTGAACACTGAAGCTTTCTTT. Its translation: CASSLEAGRLNTEAFF. The complete variable domain, with remaining parts taken from reference TRBV7-2 and TRBJ1-1, reads GAGVSQSPSNKVTEKGKDVELRCDPISGHTALYWYRQSLGQGLEFLIYFQGNSAPDKSGLPSDRFSAERTGGSVSTLTIQRTQQEDSAVYLCASSLEAGRLNTEAFFGQGTRLTVV.

In this sample, this clonotype turned up a few times. V gene TRBV19 combines with J gene TRBJ2-1; D not resolved. The CDR3 extends over 13 amino acids. Between the trimmed V and J ends, which lost 3 bases and 5 bases, there was a span of 8 bases. Germline loops: CDR1 LNHDA, CDR2 SQIVND (reference sequence). Here the CDR3 reads CASSIGNDNEQFF. The CDR3 DNA sequence: TGTGCCAGTAGTATTGGAAACGACAATGAGCAGTTCTTC.

This clonotype was found many times. The rearrangement joins TRBV7-2 to TRBJ1-1; TRBD1 might be the D (5 bases). CDR1 and CDR2 from the germline V gene are SGHTA and FQGNSA. This CDR3 has 17 amino acids. V lost 5 bases, J lost 0 bases, and 19 bases lay in between. This CDR3 is CASSRRRVDSLNTEAFF. The DNA for the CDR3 is TGTGCCAGCAGCCGCAGGAGAGTTGACAGCCTGAACACTGAAGCTTTCTTT.

Comments on this clonotype: A much larger clonotype is one base distant, so this may be a read error. This chain links TRBV11-3 with TRBJ2-1; D possibly corresponds to TRBD2 (8 bases). There are 17 residues in the CDR3. Trimming left V 5 bases short and J 4 bases short, with 21 bases between. Germline CDR1 is SGHNT and CDR2 is YENEEA. CDR3 DNA sequence: TGTGCCAGCAGCGGAAGTTGGACTAGCAGGGGGTACAATGAGCAGTTCTTC. Encoded protein: CASSGSWTSRGYNEQFF.

This clonotype was detected many times. V gene TRBV20-1 combines with J gene TRBJ2-7; 14 bases are shared with TRBD2. The length of the CDR3 is 16 residues. Germline CDR1 DFQATT, CDR2 SNEGSKA (reference sequence). V lost 3 bases, J lost 3 bases, and 7 bases stayed unmatched. The CDR3 DNA reads as TGCAGTGCTAGCCCCCCGACTAGCGGGAGGGGCTACGAGCAGTACTTC. Protein sequence: CSASPPTSGRGYEQYF.

This clonotype was detected ten times or more. The chain links TRBV12-3 or TRBV12-4 to TRBJ1-1, with D perhaps matching TRBD1 (5 bases). The CDR3 has 14 residues. V lost 3 bases and J lost 4, with 12 bases in between. CDR3 nucleotides: TGTGCCAGCAGTTTGACAGAGCGGGTCACTGAAGCTTTCTTT. This translates into CASSLTERVTEAFF.

This clonotype was counted between two and nine times. The V gene is TRBV20-1, the J gene TRBJ2-7; 13 nucleotides agree with TRBD2. The CDR3 spans 17 residues. Germline V CDR1 and CDR2: DFQATT, SNEGSKA (reference sequence). The J segment lost 0 bases and the V segment lost 1 base, leaving 6 bases of the junction unmatched. For the CDR3, the DNA is TGCAGTGCTAGAGCCGGGACTAGCGGGGTGAGCTCCTACGAGCAGTACTTC. The encoded protein is CSARAGTSGVSSYEQYF.

The chain uses TRBV20-1 and TRBJ2-7; maybe TRBD2 (5 bases). V was clipped by 3 bases and J by 5 bases, with 14 bases between them. The CDR3 contains 13 residues. Germline CDR1 is DFQATT and CDR2 is SNEGSKA (reference sequence). This CDR3 is CSARDFPAHEQYF. The CDR3 DNA sequence: TGCAGTGCTAGGGACTTCCCAGCTCACGAGCAGTACTTC.

Turning to this clonotype: Possible read error: a much larger clone is one base away. The genes are TRBV12-3 or TRBV12-4 and TRBJ1-1; TRBD1 matches 7 bases. This CDR3 is 15 amino acids long. CDR3 residues: CASSWDRMEPTGAFF. The CDR3 coding sequence is TGTGCCAGCAGTTGGGACAGAATGGAACCCACTGGAGCTTTCTTT.

This clonotype was seen repeatedly, ten times or more. The gene calls are TRBV2 and TRBJ2-7; TRBD1 matches 9 bases. Germline loops: CDR1 SNHLY, CDR2 FYNNEI. The trim removed 5 bases at V and 6 bases at J, leaving 11 bases unmatched. This CDR3 region has 15 residues. The CDR3 DNA sequence: TGTGCCAGCAGTCCCCAAGCACAGGGGGCGAGCGAGCAGTACTTC. The encoded protein is CASSPQAQGASEQYF.